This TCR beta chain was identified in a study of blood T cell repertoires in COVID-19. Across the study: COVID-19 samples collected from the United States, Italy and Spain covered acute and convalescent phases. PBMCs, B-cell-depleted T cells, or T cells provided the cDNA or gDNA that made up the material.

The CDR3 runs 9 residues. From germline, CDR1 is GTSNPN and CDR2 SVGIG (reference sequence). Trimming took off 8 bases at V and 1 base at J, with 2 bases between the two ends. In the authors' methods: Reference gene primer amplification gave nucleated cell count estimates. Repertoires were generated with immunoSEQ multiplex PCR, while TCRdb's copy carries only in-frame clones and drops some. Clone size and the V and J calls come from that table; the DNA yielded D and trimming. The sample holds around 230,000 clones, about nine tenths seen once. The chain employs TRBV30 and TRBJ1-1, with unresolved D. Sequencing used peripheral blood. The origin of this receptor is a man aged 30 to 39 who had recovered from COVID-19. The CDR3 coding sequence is TGTGCCCGGAACACTGAAGCTTTCTTT. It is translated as CARNTEAFF.